These 32 T cell receptor beta chains were all obtained from the same sample, sequenced in a study of CXCR3-negative and CXCR3-positive naive CD8 T cells. The libraries of TRB cDNA were constructed through 5' RACE using UMI labels. TCRdb re-called the 5' RACE reads and catalogs CDR3 proteins one per entry, DNA excluded. In all, the sample yields around 90,000 distinct CDR3 sequences. Sample: naive CXCR3- CD8+ T cells from blood. Described subset: CD45RO-CCR7+CD27+CD95- naive CD8+ T cells lacking CXCR3 (TNR3-). Receptors were obtained from a human donor in good health. Some clones in this sample may be carry-over from other donors' samples.

This chain uses TRBV27 with TRBJ2-1; the TCRdb call, TRBD1, lacks DNA for checking. The CDR3 sequence is 14 residues long. Germline V gene lookup returns CDR1 MNHEY and CDR2 SMNVEV (reference sequence). The CDR3: CASSTGQPHNEQFF.

V gene TRBV29-1 combines with J gene TRBJ2-2; TCRdb reports TRBD1, a call that lacks DNA to check it against. This CDR3 region has 14 residues. CDR1 and CDR2 (germline): SQVTM, ANQGSEA. CDR3 loop: CSVGGGSPNGELFF.

The chain uses TRBV3-1 and TRBJ2-5; as DNA is missing, the TRBD2 call by TCRdb cannot be tested. Germline V gene data show CDR1 as LGHDT and CDR2 as YNNKEL (reference sequence). The CDR3 is made up of 19 amino acids. Here the CDR3 reads CASSQGDLGRGPGQETQYF.

The chain is built from TRBV12-3 or TRBV12-4 and TRBJ2-7; the D call of TRBD1 rests on TCRdb alone, since no DNA is present to check it. This CDR3 is 12 amino acids long. The CDR3 is CATSGTGYEQYF.

The chain employs TRBV6-2 or TRBV6-3 and TRBJ1-1; TCRdb designates TRBD1, a call that cannot be tested without DNA. Germline lookup yields CDR1 MNHEY and CDR2 SVGEGT. The CDR3 totals 14 residues. The CDR3: CASSYVAGATEAFF.

The chain employs TRBV6-2 or TRBV6-3 and TRBJ2-1. The germline gives CDR1 MNHEY, CDR2 SVGEGT. The CDR3 is 15 amino acids. This CDR3 is CASSARTVANNEQFF.

The CDR3 loop reads CASSIGQGDTEAFF. V is TRBV19 and J is TRBJ1-1; with no DNA, the TCRdb D assignment of TRBD1 cannot be verified. Germline V CDR1 and CDR2: LNHDA, SQIVND (reference sequence). CDR3 size: 14 residues.

The V call is TRBV29-1, the J call TRBJ1-1; TCRdb proposes TRBD1, but this gene call is untestable without DNA. The CDR3 extends over 16 amino acids. CDR1 and CDR2 from the germline V gene are SQVTM and ANQGSEA. CDR3 in amino acids: CSVKGTGTGGHTEAFF.

This chain links TRBV7-8 with TRBJ1-4; TCRdb selects TRBD1, and the lack of DNA leaves this call unchecked. The CDR3 has 16 amino acids. Germline CDR1 SGHVS, CDR2 FQNEAQ. CDR3 residues: CASSLFPGATNEKLFF.

The V gene is TRBV18, the J gene TRBJ1-2; the TCRdb D gene call, TRBD1, has no DNA to confirm it. Germline CDR1 reads KGHSH; CDR2 reads LQKENI. This CDR3 is 14 amino acids long. Here the CDR3 reads CASSPPRGQDGYTF. Drawing the rest from reference TRBV18 and TRBJ1-2, the complete variable domain is NAGVMQNPRHLVRRRGQEARLRCSPMKGHSHVYWYRQLPEEGLKFMVYLQKENIIDESGMPKERFSAEFPKEGPSILRIQQVVRGDSAAYFCASSPPRGQDGYTFGSGTRLTVV.

This chain links TRBV20-1 with TRBJ2-5; checking the TCRdb D call of TRBD2 is not possible without DNA. The germline V gene has CDR1 DFQATT and CDR2 SNEGSKA (reference sequence). This CDR3 has 13 residues. The CDR3 is CSAPAGGPETQYF.

The chain couples TRBV20-1 to TRBJ2-2; TCRdb picks TRBD2, but there is no DNA to check that call. The CDR3 totals 18 residues. Germline-derived CDR1 and CDR2 are DFQATT and SNEGSKA (reference sequence). CDR3 amino acids: CSARGWYSGGVNTGELFF.

The rearrangement joins TRBV7-9 to TRBJ2-7; the TCRdb D gene call, TRBD1, has no DNA to confirm it. This CDR3 spans 15 amino acids. Germline V gives CDR1 SEHNR, CDR2 FQNEAQ (reference sequence). This CDR3 reads CASSASGTGGIEQYF.

The gene calls are TRBV7-9 and TRBJ1-4. The germline V gene encodes CDR1 SEHNR and CDR2 FQNEAQ (reference sequence). The CDR3 extends over 13 amino acids. CDR3: CASSPRVGEKLFF.

This chain connects TRBV7-6 to TRBJ1-3. The CDR3 spans 15 residues. The germline gives CDR1 SGHVS, CDR2 FNYEAQ. This CDR3 is CASSYGQGSGNTIYF.

The gene calls are TRBV29-1 and TRBJ2-7; as DNA is missing, the TRBD1 call by TCRdb cannot be tested. Germline loops: CDR1 SQVTM, CDR2 ANQGSEA. The CDR3 has 15 amino acids. The CDR3 region is CSVEVRDRHSYEQYF.

The rearrangement joins TRBV27 to TRBJ1-6; TCRdb calls TRBD1, which cannot be checked without DNA. Germline V gene sequence: CDR1 MNHEY, CDR2 SMNVEV (reference sequence). The length of the CDR3 is 14 residues. The CDR3 region is CASRFTGSNSPLHF.

The chain recombines TRBV28 with TRBJ2-7; TCRdb's assignment of TRBD1 cannot be checked, as there is no DNA. The V gene's germline CDR1 is MDHEN and CDR2 SYDVKM. The CDR3 extends over 14 amino acids. The CDR3 protein is CASSLPGQGDEQYF.

This chain links TRBV29-1 with TRBJ2-1; TCRdb selects TRBD1, and the lack of DNA leaves this call unchecked. This CDR3 region has 15 residues. Germline V gives CDR1 SQVTM, CDR2 ANQGSEA. CDR3 loop: CSVDHRGPGYNEQFF.

V and J are TRBV20-1 and TRBJ1-1; TCRdb selects TRBD1, and the lack of DNA leaves this call unchecked. CDR1 and CDR2 from the germline V gene are DFQATT and SNEGSKA (reference sequence). The CDR3 is made up of 14 amino acids. The CDR3 spells CSASFLGGGTEAFF.

The V gene is TRBV7-9, the J gene TRBJ2-1. The CDR3 spans 14 residues. Germline CDR1 and CDR2: SEHNR and FQNEAQ (reference sequence). The CDR3 reads CASSSPHSYNEQFF.

The V call is TRBV7-3, the J call TRBJ2-1; TCRdb outputs TRBD2, but without DNA this stays unchecked. In germline, CDR1 is SGHTA, CDR2 FQGTGA. CDR3 length equals 16 residues. The CDR3: CASSSTGSGGADEQFF. Full variable domain (rest looked up from reference TRBV7-3 and TRBJ2-1): GAGVSQTPSNKVTEKGKYVELRCDPISGHTALYWYRQSLGQGPEFLIYFQGTGAADDSGLPNDRFFAVRPEGSVSTLKIQRTERGDSAVYLCASSSTGSGGADEQFFGPGTRLTVL.

The V gene is TRBV14, the J gene TRBJ2-2; TCRdb's D call, TRBD1, is unchecked because there is no DNA. The CDR3 has 17 amino acids. Germline CDR1 and CDR2: SGHDN and FVKESK. The CDR3: CASSSWVTGSNTGDLFF. Drawing the rest from reference TRBV14 and TRBJ2-2, the complete variable domain is EAGVTQFPSHSVIEKGQTVTLRCDPISGHDNLYWYRRVMGKEIKFLLHFVKESKQDESGMPNNRFLAERTGGTYSTLKVQPAELEDSGVYFCASSSWVTGSNTGDLFFGEGSRLTVL.

This chain links TRBV6-5 with TRBJ2-1. Germline V gives CDR1 MNHEY, CDR2 SVGAGI. The CDR3 loop spans 14 amino acids. The CDR3 loop is CASSYSNLNNEQFF.

V gene TRBV10-3 combines with J gene TRBJ2-1; the TCRdb D gene call, TRBD2, has no DNA to confirm it. Germline V gives CDR1 ENHRY, CDR2 SYGVKD. The CDR3 has 17 amino acids. The CDR3 loop is CAISGPSSGISYNEQFF.

This rearrangement joins TRBV29-1 to TRBJ2-2. Per germline, CDR1 SQVTM and CDR2 ANQGSEA. The CDR3 loop spans 12 amino acids. This CDR3 reads CSVYYHTGELFF.

The chain employs TRBV7-9 and TRBJ1-1. The germline V gene has CDR1 SEHNR and CDR2 FQNEAQ (reference sequence). The CDR3 is 11 amino acids. CDR3 sequence: CASSAIDEAFF.

The J gene is TRBJ1-2, the V gene TRBV29-1; TCRdb names TRBD1, which stays unverified in the absence of DNA. The CDR3 is 14 residues long. Germline lookup yields CDR1 SQVTM and CDR2 ANQGSEA. The CDR3 loop reads CSVAQSGPSYGYTF.

The chain joins TRBV7-2 to TRBJ2-5; TCRdb's D gene call, TRBD2, goes unchecked for lack of DNA. The CDR3 extends over 18 amino acids. Per the germline V gene, CDR1 is SGHTA and CDR2 is FQGNSA. CDR3 protein: CASSLEALAGLPLETQYF. Complete variable domain (other parts from reference TRBV7-2 and TRBJ2-5): GAGVSQSPSNKVTEKGKDVELRCDPISGHTALYWYRQSLGQGLEFLIYFQGNSAPDKSGLPSDRFSAERTGGSVSTLTIQRTQQEDSAVYLCASSLEALAGLPLETQYFGPGTRLLVL.

This chain links TRBV20-1 with TRBJ2-1; TCRdb proposes TRBD2, but this gene call is untestable without DNA. The length of the CDR3 is 15 residues. Germline loops: CDR1 DFQATT, CDR2 SNEGSKA (reference sequence). Here the CDR3 reads CSARDTWGADNEQFF.

CDR3 sequence: CASSLRPPDRGSYEQYF. The V call is TRBV7-9, the J call TRBJ2-7; TCRdb proposes TRBD1, but this gene call is untestable without DNA. The CDR3 is 17 amino acids. Germline lookup yields CDR1 SEHNR and CDR2 FQNEAQ (reference sequence).

The rearrangement joins TRBV7-9 to TRBJ1-1; TCRdb's D call, TRBD1, is unchecked because there is no DNA. Per germline, CDR1 SEHNR and CDR2 FQNEAQ (reference sequence). The CDR3 covers 13 residues. The CDR3 here is CASMGEPLHEAFF.